The clone carrying this T cell receptor (beta chain) came up once. V lost 3 bases and J lost 4; bases outside the gene matches: 10. CDR1 LNHDA and CDR2 SQIVND come from the germline V gene (reference sequence). CDR3 length: 17 amino acids. This sample was taken from a study of T cells in localized non-small cell lung cancer. Generated by immunoSEQ multiplex PCR, the TCRdb table keeps only in-frame clones and is missing some. Among more than 45,000 clones listed, roughly 86% were seen once. Sequences were derived from PBMCs, sampled before any cancer treatment. The chain uses TRBV19 and TRBJ1-5, with TRBD1 matching over 9 bases. The sequence was obtained from a man between 40 and 75 years old with stage II lung adenocarcinoma. The CDR3 DNA follows: TGTGCCAGTAGTATGGGAACAGGGGGCGCATATAATCAGCCCCAGCATTTT. Translated: CASSMGTGGAYNQPQHF.